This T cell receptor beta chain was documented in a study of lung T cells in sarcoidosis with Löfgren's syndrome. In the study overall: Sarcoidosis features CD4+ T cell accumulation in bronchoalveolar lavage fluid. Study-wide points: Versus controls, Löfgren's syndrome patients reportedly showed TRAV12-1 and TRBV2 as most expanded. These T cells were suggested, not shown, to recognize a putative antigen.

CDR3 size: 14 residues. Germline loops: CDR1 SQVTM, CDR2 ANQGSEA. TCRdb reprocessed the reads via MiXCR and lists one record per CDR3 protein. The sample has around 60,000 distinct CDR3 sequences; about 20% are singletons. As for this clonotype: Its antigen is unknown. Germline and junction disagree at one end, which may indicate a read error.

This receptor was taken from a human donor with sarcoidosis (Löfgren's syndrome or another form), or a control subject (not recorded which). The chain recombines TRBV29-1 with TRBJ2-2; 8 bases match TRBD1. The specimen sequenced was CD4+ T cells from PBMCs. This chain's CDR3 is CSVKTGGNTEELFF. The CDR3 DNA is TGCAGCGTTAAAACAGGGGGGAACACCGAGGAGCTGTTTTTT.